Following are 23 T cell receptor beta chains from one sample sequenced in a study of STAT5B mutations in CD4+ large granular lymphocyte leukemia. Sequencing was performed with immunoSEQ multiplex PCR; in TCRdb, only in-frame clones are kept and a portion is missing. The sample lists about 38,000 clones, 70% to 90% seen once, with approximately 1.2% in the top ten. The specimen sequenced was CD4+ T cells from blood buffy coats. The receptors here all came from a human donor in good health.

The J gene is TRBJ1-5, the V gene TRBV19, with 8 bases that match TRBD1. The CDR3 contains 18 residues. CDR1 is LNHDA and CDR2 is SQIVND in the germline V gene (reference sequence). With 3 bases clipped from V and 2 bases from J, the junction kept 12 bases outside the gene matches. Here the CDR3 reads CASSIYGQGHFGNQPQHF. DNA for the CDR3: TGTGCCAGTAGTATTTACGGACAGGGACATTTTGGCAATCAGCCCCAGCATTTT.

The chain uses TRBV30 and TRBJ1-1, with a possible D match to TRBD1 (5 bases). CDR1 and CDR2 from the germline V gene are GTSNPN and SVGIG (reference sequence). V was shortened by 1 base and J by 1 base, with 13 bases between the two germline ends. CDR3 length: 15 amino acids. The DNA for the CDR3 is TGTGCCTGGAGTGCCCCCGGGGCGGGGAACACTGAAGCTTTCTTT. Translation gives CAWSAPGAGNTEAFF. The complete variable domain, with remaining parts taken from reference TRBV30 and TRBJ1-1, reads SQTIHQWPATLVQPVGSPLSLECTVEGTSNPNLYWYRQAAGRGLQLLFYSVGIGQISSEVPQNLSASRPQDRQFILSSKKLLLSDSGFYLCAWSAPGAGNTEAFFGQGTRLTVV.

This clone has a single count. This chain joins TRBV28 and TRBJ1-1; D is possibly TRBD1 (6 bases). The V gene's germline CDR1 is MDHEN and CDR2 SYDVKM. The CDR3 is 14 amino acids. The V end lost 3 bases, the J end lost 4 bases, and 12 bases lay between the germline ends. This chain's CDR3 is CASSFLGARTEAFF. In DNA form, the CDR3 reads TGTGCCAGCAGTTTTTTGGGGGCGCGCACTGAAGCTTTCTTT. The complete variable domain, with remaining parts taken from reference TRBV28 and TRBJ1-1, reads DVKVTQSSRYLVKRTGEKVFLECVQDMDHENMFWYRQDPGLGLRLIYFSYDVKMKEKGDIPEGYSVSREKKERFSLILESASTNQTSMYLCASSFLGARTEAFFGQGTRLTVV.

This chain connects TRBV5-1 to TRBJ2-3; TRBD2 aligns across 14 bases. J lost 4 bases, V lost 3 bases, and 4 bases had no gene match. The germline V gene encodes CDR1 SGHRS and CDR2 YFSETQ. The CDR3 is 16 amino acids. In DNA, the CDR3 is TGCGCCAGCAGCTGGGGGGGACTAGCGGGAGCAGATACGCAGTATTTT. This encodes CASSWGGLAGADTQYF.

Notes on this clone: Distinct nucleotide sequences in the sample also encode this CDR3. The rearrangement links TRBV2 to TRBJ1-5; the match to TRBD1 covers 8 bases. This CDR3 is built from 14 residues. CDR1 is SNHLY and CDR2 is FYNNEI in the germline V gene. The V segment lost 2 bases and the J segment 4 bases; nucleotides outside the gene matches: 1. CDR3 sequence: CASSEQGANQPQHF. The CDR3 DNA is TGTGCCAGCAGTGAACAGGGGGCGAATCAGCCCCAGCATTTT.

The rearrangement links TRBV6-1 to TRBJ2-5; D is unclear. The germline V gene has CDR1 MNHNS and CDR2 SASEGT. V was pared by 2 bases and J by 2 bases, with 6 bases between. The CDR3 consists of 13 residues. CDR3 sequence (DNA): TGTGCCAGCAGTGAAATGACACAAGAGACCCAGTACTTC. Translating gives CASSEMTQETQYF.

This clone was detected only a few times. The sample contains more than one DNA sequence encoding this CDR3. This chain joins TRBV4-2 and TRBJ1-1; the D is unclear. The CDR3 sequence is 13 residues long. In germline, CDR1 is LGHNA, CDR2 YNFKEQ. The V and J ends lost 0 bases and 3 bases respectively, with 5 bases between them. The CDR3 DNA is TGTGCCAGCAGCCAAGACAGAGACACTGAAGCTTTCTTT. Translated, it gives CASSQDRDTEAFF.

This chain links TRBV5-1 with TRBJ2-1; D is uncertain. Germline CDR1 reads SGHRS; CDR2 reads YFSETQ. The V and J ends lost 0 bases and 8 bases respectively, with 15 bases between them. CDR3 length: 15 residues. The CDR3 here is CASSLVGTSPDEQFF. The CDR3 DNA reads TGCGCCAGCAGCTTGGTCGGAACCTCCCCAGATGAGCAGTTCTTC.

This clone was counted between two and nine times. The V call is TRBV5-1, the J call TRBJ1-1; 7 nucleotides align to TRBD1. Unmatched junction bases numbered 2, after V lost 4 bases and J lost 5 bases. The CDR3 is 12 amino acids. CDR1 is SGHRS and CDR2 is YFSETQ in the germline V gene. CDR3 residues: CASSTGETEAFF. The CDR3 coding sequence is TGCGCCAGCAGCACAGGGGAGACTGAAGCTTTCTTT.

J is TRBJ1-1 and V is TRBV28; no reliable D call. Trimming took off 7 bases at V and 1 base at J, with 4 bases between the two ends. The CDR3 spans 11 residues. Germline V lookup: CDR1 MDHEN, CDR2 SYDVKM. Written as DNA, the CDR3 is TGTGCCAGCAAAGGGAACACTGAAGCTTTCTTT. It yields the protein CASKGNTEAFF.

DNA of the CDR3: TGCGCCAGCAGCCAGGGACAGCGGAGCTCCTACAATGAGCAGTTCTTC. Its translation is CASSQGQRSSYNEQFF. V usage is TRBV5-1 and J usage is TRBJ2-1; TRBD1 aligns across 7 bases. V was pared by 4 bases and J by 0 bases, with 7 bases of the junction left unmatched. In germline, CDR1 is SGHRS, CDR2 YFSETQ. The CDR3 contains 16 residues. Full variable domain (outside the CDR3, taken from reference TRBV5-1 and TRBJ2-1): KAGVTQTPRYLIKTRGQQVTLSCSPISGHRSVSWYQQTPGQGLQFLFEYFSETQRNKGNFPGRFSGRQFSNSRSEMNVSTLELGDSALYLCASSQGQRSSYNEQFFGPGTRLTVL.

The chain is built from TRBV30 and TRBJ1-5; D is possibly TRBD1 (6 bases). The CDR3 spans 15 residues. The germline CDR1 and CDR2 sequences are GTSNPN and SVGIG (reference sequence). Trimming took off 2 bases at V and 7 bases at J, with 18 bases between the two ends. The CDR3 is CAWSSGTWEGQPQHF. The CDR3, as DNA: TGTGCCTGGAGTTCCGGGACATGGGAAGGACAGCCCCAGCATTTT. The variable domain in full, with the rest retrieved from reference TRBV30 and TRBJ1-5, is SQTIHQWPATLVQPVGSPLSLECTVEGTSNPNLYWYRQAAGRGLQLLFYSVGIGQISSEVPQNLSASRPQDRQFILSSKKLLLSDSGFYLCAWSSGTWEGQPQHFGDGTRLSIL.

CDR3 DNA sequence: TGTGCCAGCAGCTTAGGACAGGGAACGGATAATTCACCCCTCCACTTT. Translating it yields CASSLGQGTDNSPLHF. The V gene is TRBV7-9, the J gene TRBJ1-6; 7 bases align to TRBD1. The V and J ends lost 1 base and 5 bases, in that order; junction bases with no gene match: 5. The germline CDR1 and CDR2 sequences are SEHNR and FQNEAQ (reference sequence). The CDR3 totals 16 residues.

V and J are TRBV5-1 and TRBJ2-1; D is unresolved. Per germline, CDR1 SGHRS and CDR2 YFSETQ. V was shortened by 1 base and J by 7 bases, with 9 bases between the two germline ends. There are 13 residues in the CDR3. The CDR3, as DNA: TGCGCCAGCAGCTTGAAGCTGTATAATGAGCAGTTCTTC. Translated, it gives CASSLKLYNEQFF. The full variable domain, in which reference TRBV5-1 and TRBJ2-1 provide the parts outside the CDR3, is KAGVTQTPRYLIKTRGQQVTLSCSPISGHRSVSWYQQTPGQGLQFLFEYFSETQRNKGNFPGRFSGRQFSNSRSEMNVSTLELGDSALYLCASSLKLYNEQFFGPGTRLTVL.

The rearrangement joins TRBV5-1 to TRBJ1-2; 7 positions match TRBD1. The germline V gene has CDR1 SGHRS and CDR2 YFSETQ. This CDR3 has 14 amino acids. Trimming took 0 bases from V and 7 from J; bases not matched to a gene: 6. CDR3 nucleotide sequence: TGCGCCAGCAGCTTGGGAGGAGGGGGCTTTGGCTACACCTTC. Protein: CASSLGGGGFGYTF. Full variable domain (remainder filled in from reference TRBV5-1 and TRBJ1-2): KAGVTQTPRYLIKTRGQQVTLSCSPISGHRSVSWYQQTPGQGLQFLFEYFSETQRNKGNFPGRFSGRQFSNSRSEMNVSTLELGDSALYLCASSLGGGGFGYTFGSGTRLTVV.

The CDR3 sequence is CASAPRWGTSGARYLSYNEQFF. DNA for the CDR3: TGTGCCAGCGCCCCCCGGTGGGGGACTAGCGGGGCCCGCTACCTCTCCTACAATGAGCAGTTCTTC. The chain is built from TRBV27 and TRBJ2-1, with 13 nucleotides matching TRBD2. CDR1 and CDR2 (germline): MNHEY, SMNVEV (reference sequence). This CDR3 region has 22 residues. V was pared by 8 bases and J by 0 bases, with 22 bases of the junction left unmatched.

The chain combines TRBV6-1 with TRBJ1-1, with 7 nucleotides matching TRBD1. Germline CDR1 and CDR2: MNHNS and SASEGT. V was pared by 9 bases and J by 11 bases, with 9 bases of the junction left unmatched. This CDR3 spans 11 amino acids. In DNA, the CDR3 is TGTGCCAGTCGGGGAGGGGGCACGGCTTTCTTT. Protein sequence: CASRGGGTAFF.

This chain links TRBV2 with TRBJ1-1, with D unresolved. V was trimmed by 8 bases and J by 5 bases, leaving 18 bases between them. Per germline, CDR1 SNHLY and CDR2 FYNNEI. There are 14 residues in the CDR3. DNA for the CDR3: TGTGCCAGCCTAAGGTCAGCCTGGGGAACTGAAGCTTTCTTT. This sequence encodes CASLRSAWGTEAFF.

This clone appeared a single time. This chain joins TRBV11-1 and TRBJ2-3; TRBD1 is a possible D gene (6 bases). This CDR3 is built from 13 residues. Deletions cut 5 bases from V and 7 bases from J, with 13 bases between. Germline V gives CDR1 SGHAT, CDR2 FQDESV (reference sequence). Here the CDR3 reads CASSRRGGNTQYF. In DNA, the CDR3 is TGTGCCAGCAGCCGCAGGGGTGGGAATACGCAGTATTTT.

The genes are TRBV30 and TRBJ1-2; D uncertain. CDR3 length equals 13 residues. The V end lost 1 base, the J end lost 6 bases, and 12 bases lay between the germline ends. CDR1 is GTSNPN and CDR2 is SVGIG in the germline V gene (reference sequence). The CDR3 bases are TGTGCCTGGAGTGCGCCTAGAAGGGATGGCTACACCTTC. It codes for CAWSAPRRDGYTF.

This rearrangement joins TRBV4-3 to TRBJ1-1; D remains unclear. The V end was cut by 6 bases, the J end by 3 bases, with 5 bases between. Per the germline V gene, CDR1 is LGHNA and CDR2 is YSLEER. The CDR3 contains 11 residues. This CDR3 is CASRRDTEAFF. The CDR3 bases are TGCGCCAGCAGACGGGACACTGAAGCTTTCTTT.

The J gene is TRBJ1-2, the V gene TRBV6-6; a possible D gene is TRBD1 (6 bases). V was trimmed by 6 bases and J by 8 bases, leaving 25 bases between them. CDR3 length: 16 residues. The V gene's germline CDR1 is MNHNY and CDR2 SVGAGI (reference sequence). The CDR3 spells CASRASRGLTSNGYTF. The DNA for the CDR3 is TGTGCCAGCAGGGCGAGCAGGGGACTAACCTCTAACGGCTACACCTTC.

This clone was counted once. The same CDR3 also results from other DNA sequences found in this sample. This chain links TRBV4-1 with TRBJ2-5; 7 nucleotides align to TRBD2. This CDR3 comprises 15 residues. Germline V gene data show CDR1 as MGHRA and CDR2 as YSYEKL. V trimming: 1 base; J trimming: 3 bases; junction bases outside the gene matches: 5. The CDR3 DNA sequence: TGCGCCAGCAGCCAAGGGCGGGGAGGGGAAGAGACCCAGTACTTC. It is translated as CASSQGRGGEETQYF.